These 17 T cell receptor beta chains share one sample of origin, sequenced in a study of Graves' ophthalmopathy and Graves' hyperthyroidism. CDR3 regions of TCR beta were amplified from RNA transcripts. The library came from an HTBI-primed first-round RT-PCR and a second-round multiplex PCR. TCRdb itself ran the multiplex PCR reads through MiXCR, one entry per CDR3 protein. This table has around 520,000 distinct CDR3 sequences, under 45% appearing once. The sequencing sample was made of peripheral blood or thyroid tissue (not recorded which). The receptors here all came from an adult man with Graves' hyperthyroidism.

This clonotype has just a few counts. The rearrangement uses TRBV6-5 and TRBJ2-7; D possibly corresponds to TRBD1 (6 bases). Trimming stripped 5 bases from V and 2 bases from J, with 13 bases between. The CDR3 sequence is 14 residues long. In germline, CDR1 is MNHEY, CDR2 SVGAGI. The CDR3 DNA reads TGTGCCAGCAGTCAAACAGGGTTGGCCTACGAGCAGTACTTC. Its translation is CASSQTGLAYEQYF.

The V call is TRBV7-2, the J call TRBJ2-7, with D possibly called TRBD1 or TRBD2 (5 bases each). The CDR3 is 16 residues long. Trimming stripped 3 bases from V and 0 bases from J, with 15 bases between. Per the germline V gene, CDR1 is SGHTA and CDR2 is FQGNSA. The CDR3 DNA reads TGTGCCAGCAGCTTGGGTCACGCAGGGAGCTCCTACGAGCAGTACTTC. Protein: CASSLGHAGSSYEQYF.

The sample holds one count of this clonotype. This may arise from a read error, as a much more abundant clone is one base away. Since no conserved phenylalanine or tryptophan closes the CDR3, a read error is the likely cause. This chain links TRBV5-6 with TRBJ1-5; 7 bases are shared with TRBD1. Germline values: CDR1 SGHDT, CDR2 YYEEEE. The V segment lost 3 bases and the J segment 4 bases; nucleotides outside the gene matches: 1. The CDR3 is made up of 13 amino acids. The CDR3 DNA is TGTGCCAGCAGCTCGGACAGGAATCAGCCCCAGCATCTT. Encoded protein: CASSSDRNQPQHL.

The gene calls are TRBV29-1 and TRBJ1-1; D uncertain. Germline V lookup: CDR1 SQVTM, CDR2 ANQGSEA. The CDR3 covers 12 residues. The V end lost 7 bases, the J end lost 7 bases, and 16 bases lay between the germline ends. DNA for the CDR3: TGCAGCGGGGAAGAGCGGGAAGGTGAAGCTTTCTTT. The encoded protein is CSGEEREGEAFF.

The count of this clonotype is one. V and J are TRBV7-9 and TRBJ2-5; D is uncertain. The CDR3 covers 15 residues. V was trimmed by 5 bases and J by 2 bases, leaving 15 bases between them. Germline CDR1 and CDR2: SEHNR and FQNEAQ (reference sequence). The CDR3 bases are TGTGCCAGCAGCCACGACCTGGCGGTACAAGAGACCCAGTACTTC. Amino acid sequence: CASSHDLAVQETQYF.

The V gene is TRBV5-8, the J gene TRBJ1-1; the D is unclear. Per germline, CDR1 SGHTS and CDR2 YDEGEE. The CDR3 contains 13 residues. V lost 3 bases, J lost 3 bases, and 9 bases lay in between. CDR3 nucleotides: TGTGCCAGCAGCTACGGACCCGACACTGAAGCTTTCTTT. Protein product: CASSYGPDTEAFF.

The chain links TRBV7-8 to TRBJ2-5; the D call may be TRBD1 or TRBD2 (6 bases each). The CDR3 has 16 amino acids. V lost 2 bases, J lost 5 bases, and 18 bases lay in between. Germline-derived CDR1 and CDR2 are SGHVS and FQNEAQ. The CDR3 nucleotides read TGTGCCAGCAGCTTAAGGGGGACTTACCTTCGGGAGACCCAGTACTTC. It translates to CASSLRGTYLRETQYF.

This clonotype was detected many times. CDR3 sequence: CASTAPGLAGGGQYF. The CDR3 DNA reads TGTGCCAGCACTGCTCCGGGACTAGCGGGAGGGGGGCAGTACTTC. This rearrangement joins TRBV6-5 to TRBJ2-7; 16 bases are shared with TRBD2. Losses at the gene ends were 7 bases for V and 9 bases for J; bases not matched to a gene: 9. Germline assignment: CDR1 MNHEY and CDR2 SVGAGI. The CDR3 consists of 15 residues.

This chain uses TRBV6-5 with TRBJ2-3, with unresolved D. Germline V gives CDR1 MNHEY, CDR2 SVGAGI. The CDR3 extends over 13 amino acids. Trimming took off 5 bases at V and 8 bases at J, with 14 bases between the two ends. This CDR3 is CASSIALETTQYF. The CDR3 DNA reads TGTGCCAGCAGTATCGCTTTAGAGACTACGCAGTATTTT.

This clonotype showed up many times. In DNA form, the CDR3 reads TGTGCCAGTAGTACGGACGTCAATCAGCCCCAGCATTTT. Translated, it gives CASSTDVNQPQHF. V gene TRBV19 combines with J gene TRBJ1-5; D gene ambiguous. Germline V gives CDR1 LNHDA, CDR2 SQIVND (reference sequence). With 4 bases removed from V and 3 bases from J, the gap between germline ends came to 7 bases. This CDR3 comprises 13 residues.

Of note for this clonotype: This sequence may be a read error, since a much larger clone differs from it by one base. Since no conserved phenylalanine or tryptophan closes the CDR3, a read error is the likely cause. V gene TRBV6-4 combines with J gene TRBJ1-6; D is unclear. With 8 bases removed from V and 4 bases from J, the gap between germline ends came to 9 bases. The germline gives CDR1 MRHNA, CDR2 SNTAGT. This CDR3 contains 13 residues. The CDR3 spells CASCGQYNSPLHS. The CDR3 nucleotides are TGTGCCAGCTGCGGGCAGTATAATTCACCCCTCCACTCT.

V and J are TRBV7-6 and TRBJ2-3, with D tentatively TRBD1 or TRBD2 (5 bases each). Germline V lookup: CDR1 SGHVS, CDR2 FNYEAQ. V was shortened by 5 bases and J by 14 bases, with 23 bases between the two germline ends. The length of the CDR3 is 14 residues. In DNA form, the CDR3 reads TGTGCCAGCAGCCCGTGGGGACCGAACCCTTTGGCGTATTTT. Amino acid sequence: CASSPWGPNPLAYF.

This clonotype was found many times. The chain joins TRBV19 to TRBJ2-6; 10 bases map to TRBD1. After removal of 10 bases from V and 0 bases from J, the junction contained 6 bases not matched to a gene. Germline assignment: CDR1 LNHDA and CDR2 SQIVND (reference sequence). The CDR3 consists of 16 residues. This CDR3 reads CATRDRGGSGANVLTF. For the CDR3, the DNA is TGTGCCACCCGGGACAGGGGAGGCTCTGGGGCCAACGTCCTGACTTTC.

The table lists this clonotype with a few counts. The chain links TRBV12-3 or TRBV12-4 to TRBJ2-7; 9 bases fit TRBD1. The CDR3 runs 12 residues. V lost 11 bases to trimming and J lost 4 bases; unmatched junction nucleotides: 6. The CDR3: CASRDREYEQYF. CDR3 coding DNA: TGTGCCTCTAGGGACAGGGAGTACGAGCAGTACTTC.

The rearrangement joins TRBV7-9 to TRBJ2-2; no clear D. This CDR3 spans 15 amino acids. V was shortened by 5 bases and J by 6 bases, with 16 bases between the two germline ends. Germline CDR1 is SEHNR and CDR2 is FQNEAQ (reference sequence). The DNA for the CDR3 is TGTGCCAGCAGCGCATTGGGCACATACGCCGGGGAGCTGTTTTTT. This codes for CASSALGTYAGELFF.

This clonotype was detected many times. The chain couples TRBV6-5 to TRBJ1-2; 7 positions agree with TRBD1. The CDR3 spans 15 residues. The V gene end was trimmed by 6 bases and the J gene end by 6 bases; junction bases not matched to a gene: 13. CDR1 is MNHEY and CDR2 is SVGAGI in the germline V gene. DNA of the CDR3: TGTGCCAGCAGCTTAACCGGGACAGCGTTCCATGGCTACACCTTC. It yields the protein CASSLTGTAFHGYTF.

The chain combines TRBV20-1 with TRBJ2-1; tentative D call: TRBD1 (5 bases). V was shortened by 0 bases and J by 0 bases, with 9 bases between the two germline ends. Germline CDR1 reads DFQATT; CDR2 reads SNEGSKA (reference sequence). The CDR3 totals 15 residues. The CDR3 bases are TGCAGTGCTAGAGATGGGGCGGTCTCCTACAATGAGCAGTTCTTC. Its translation: CSARDGAVSYNEQFF.